This TCR beta chain comes out of a study of T cells in Graves' hyperthyroidism and ophthalmopathy. Study-level results: Most thyroid clonotypes expanded above 0.001 appeared in blood too.

The source material, RNA transcripts, was used to amplify TCR beta CDR3 regions. Researchers ran a first-round RT-PCR on the TCR CDR3 using the HTBI primer set. Using its own MiXCR run on the multiplex PCR reads, TCRdb lists one record per CDR3 protein. Of hundreds of thousands of distinct CDR3 sequences listed, approximately 15% were seen once; the top ten hold less than 3.5%. With respect to this clonotype: Its antigen is unidentified.

The CDR3 covers 16 residues. Germline V gene lookup returns CDR1 KGHSH and CDR2 LQKENI. V was shortened by 2 bases and J by 0 bases, with 10 bases between the two germline ends. Source material: blood. The rearrangement joins TRBV18 to TRBJ1-4; D is ambiguous. The receptor comes from a woman in her 40s with Graves' ophthalmopathy. The CDR3 is CASSPIHGPTNEKLFF. In DNA form, the CDR3 reads TGTGCCAGCTCACCAATTCACGGGCCAACTAATGAAAAACTGTTTTTT.